Following are 19 T cell receptor beta chains from one sample sequenced in a study of blood T cell repertoires in COVID-19. Clones were sequenced by immunoSEQ multiplex PCR, and TCRdb holds only the in-frame ones, with some missing. The table lists roughly 25,000 clones, roughly 79% of them singletons, with about 6% in the top ten. The sample consisted of peripheral blood. These receptors originate from a man aged 50 or older with COVID-19, enrolled during active disease.

This rearrangement joins TRBV12-5 to TRBJ2-5; D perhaps matches TRBD1 (6 bases). This CDR3 has 14 amino acids. Germline CDR1 reads LGHNT; CDR2 reads FRNRAP. V was cut by 5 bases and J by 2 bases, with 12 bases left in between. The CDR3 coding sequence is TGTGCTAGTGGTCCAGGGGACGGACAAGAGACCCAGTACTTC. It yields the protein CASGPGDGQETQYF.

This clone was observed once. The chain employs TRBV19 and TRBJ1-2; D uncertain. In germline, CDR1 is LNHDA, CDR2 SQIVND (reference sequence). The germline V and J ends were trimmed by 3 bases and 3 bases, with 14 bases remaining between them. The CDR3 consists of 15 residues. The CDR3 sequence is CASSIRLPGDYGYTF. CDR3 bases: TGTGCCAGTAGTATTAGATTACCGGGAGACTATGGCTACACCTTC.

The CDR3 DNA reads TGTGCCACAAGGGAGGTTAATAATTCACCCCTCCACTTT. Its protein product is CATREVNNSPLHF. V is TRBV28 and J is TRBJ1-6; D unresolved. The CDR3 spans 13 residues. The germline V and J ends were trimmed by 10 bases and 5 bases, with 12 bases remaining between them. CDR1 and CDR2 (germline): MDHEN, SYDVKM.

This chain joins TRBV7-3 and TRBJ2-1; TRBD1 might be the D (5 bases). The CDR3 runs 14 residues. Germline lookup yields CDR1 SGHTA and CDR2 FQGTGA. Trimming stripped 2 bases from V and 3 bases from J, with 8 bases between. The CDR3 region is CASSLAQGYNEQFF. The CDR3 bases are TGTGCCAGCAGCTTAGCCCAGGGCTACAATGAGCAGTTCTTC.

V usage is TRBV20-1 and J usage is TRBJ1-1, with D perhaps TRBD1 (6 bases). The germline gives CDR1 DFQATT, CDR2 SNEGSKA (reference sequence). V lost 3 bases to trimming and J lost 1 base, with 9 bases between them. The CDR3 is made up of 13 amino acids. CDR3 residues: CSASIQGNTEAFF. In DNA form, the CDR3 reads TGCAGTGCTAGTATACAGGGGAACACTGAAGCTTTCTTT.

The chain joins TRBV29-1 to TRBJ2-7, with D uncertain. Germline CDR1 and CDR2: SQVTM and ANQGSEA. The CDR3 has 11 residues. V was cut by 4 bases and J by 6 bases, with 10 bases left in between. The CDR3 nucleotides are TGCAGCGTTGGTCGATTGAGCGAGCAGTACTTC. It yields the protein CSVGRLSEQYF.

The rearrangement links TRBV28 to TRBJ2-5; TRBD2 matches at 11 bases. CDR1 is MDHEN and CDR2 is SYDVKM in the germline V gene. The CDR3 has 16 residues. Unmatched junction bases numbered 2, after V lost 1 base and J lost 1 base. In DNA, the CDR3 is TGTGCCAGCAGTTTATTAGCGGGAGGGCTCCAAGAGACCCAGTACTTC. Translated: CASSLLAGGLQETQYF.

J is TRBJ1-1 and V is TRBV11-2, with TRBD1 matching over 8 bases. The germline gives CDR1 SGHAT, CDR2 FQNNGV. The CDR3 extends over 15 amino acids. V lost 1 base to trimming and J lost 0 bases; unmatched junction nucleotides: 1. Written as DNA, the CDR3 is TGTGCCAGCAGCTTAGGACAGGGGATGAACACTGAAGCTTTCTTT. Translating it yields CASSLGQGMNTEAFF.

The chain carries TRBV30 and TRBJ1-6; D gene ambiguous. This CDR3 spans 11 amino acids. Per germline, CDR1 GTSNPN and CDR2 SVGIG (reference sequence). Trimming left V 0 bases short and J 9 bases short, with 3 bases between. The CDR3 here is CAWSVSSPLHF. DNA for the CDR3: TGTGCCTGGAGTGTCAGTTCACCCCTCCACTTT.

This rearrangement joins TRBV2 to TRBJ1-6; possible D gene TRBD1, 6 bases. V was clipped by 4 bases and J by 5 bases, with 12 bases between them. CDR3 length equals 15 residues. Germline CDR1 is SNHLY and CDR2 is FYNNEI. The CDR3 bases are TGTGCCAGCAGTGTCGACAGGTTAAATAATTCACCCCTCCACTTT. It encodes CASSVDRLNNSPLHF.

This clone came up a few times. The chain recombines TRBV5-6 with TRBJ1-2; weak D call: TRBD1 (6 bases). The CDR3 is 13 residues long. Trimming cost V 2 bases and J 8 bases, with 13 bases left between them. CDR1 SGHDT and CDR2 YYEEEE come from the germline V gene. The CDR3 DNA reads as TGTGCCAGCAGCTTCCCAGGGGCAAGGGGCTACACCTTC. It translates to CASSFPGARGYTF. Based on the CDR3 plus reference TRBV5-6 and TRBJ1-2, the full variable domain is DAGVTQSPTHLIKTRGQQVTLRCSPKSGHDTVSWYQQALGQGPQFIFQYYEEEERQRGNFPDRFSGHQFPNYSSELNVNALLLGDSALYLCASSFPGARGYTFGSGTRLTVV.

A few counts support this clone. V gene TRBV7-2 combines with J gene TRBJ1-2; D is possibly TRBD1 (6 bases). The CDR3 has 14 amino acids. Trimming removed 2 bases at V and 0 bases at J, with 7 bases between. Germline V gives CDR1 SGHTA, CDR2 FQGNSA. As DNA, the CDR3 is TGTGCCAGCAGCTTAACAGGGTCTAACTATGGCTACACCTTC. Amino acids: CASSLTGSNYGYTF.

This clone was found once. This chain connects TRBV12-2 to TRBJ2-7; the table names TRBD2, a call not compared with the DNA. TRBV12-2 is reported as a pseudogene. The length of the CDR3 is 14 residues. CDR3 sequence reads: CASRLVFTDYEQYF. For the CDR3, the DNA is TGTGCAAGTCGCTTAGTCTTTACTGACTACGAGCAGTACTTC.

This chain joins TRBV7-9 and TRBJ2-2; TRBD2 is a possible D gene (6 bases). V was pared by 1 base and J by 7 bases, with 19 bases between. Per the germline V gene, CDR1 is SEHNR and CDR2 is FQNEAQ (reference sequence). This CDR3 spans 17 amino acids. The CDR3 sequence is CASSLGRARRVDGELFF. CDR3 DNA: TGTGCCAGCAGCTTAGGGAGGGCGCGGCGAGTTGACGGGGAGCTGTTTTTT.

This rearrangement joins TRBV28 to TRBJ2-7; 8 nucleotides line up with TRBD1. The CDR3 extends over 15 amino acids. Germline trimming cut 6 bases from V and 3 bases from J; bases unmatched to any gene: 10. Germline CDR1 MDHEN, CDR2 SYDVKM. CDR3 in amino acids: CASRSSGQGIYEQYF. Here the CDR3 DNA reads TGTGCCAGCAGATCTTCCGGACAGGGAATCTACGAGCAGTACTTC.

V and J are TRBV7-2 and TRBJ1-2; 8 positions agree with TRBD1. The germline CDR1 and CDR2 sequences are SGHTA and FQGNSA. Unmatched junction bases numbered 5, after V lost 3 bases and J lost 8 bases. The CDR3 length is 13 residues. The CDR3 nucleotides read TGTGCCAGCAGCTTCGGACAGGGAGACGGCTACACCTTC. Its translation is CASSFGQGDGYTF.

CDR3 sequence (DNA): TGTGCCAGCAGCTTGGGGCCCGCTGGGGGGATCCAAGAGACCCAGTACTTC. This gives the protein CASSLGPAGGIQETQYF. V usage is TRBV5-5 and J usage is TRBJ2-5, with D maybe TRBD2 (6 bases). Deletions cut 0 bases from V and 1 base from J, with 16 bases between. The CDR3 loop spans 17 amino acids. Germline V gene sequence: CDR1 SGHKS, CDR2 YYEKEE (reference sequence).

The chain joins TRBV5-1 to TRBJ1-1, with D unclear. The V end was cut by 4 bases, the J end by 1 base, with 14 bases between. The CDR3 length is 15 residues. Germline lookup yields CDR1 SGHRS and CDR2 YFSETQ. CDR3 in DNA: TGCGCCAGCAGCCCCACAGCTTCAGGGAACACTGAAGCTTTCTTT. Translation: CASSPTASGNTEAFF.

This chain connects TRBV12-3 or TRBV12-4 to TRBJ2-1, with 7 bases matching TRBD2. The CDR3 has 13 amino acids. V dropped 6 bases and J dropped 10; count of bases not matched to a gene: 9. The CDR3 here is CASSPSLAEEQFF. As DNA, the CDR3 is TGTGCCAGCAGCCCCTCGCTAGCGGAGGAGCAGTTCTTC.